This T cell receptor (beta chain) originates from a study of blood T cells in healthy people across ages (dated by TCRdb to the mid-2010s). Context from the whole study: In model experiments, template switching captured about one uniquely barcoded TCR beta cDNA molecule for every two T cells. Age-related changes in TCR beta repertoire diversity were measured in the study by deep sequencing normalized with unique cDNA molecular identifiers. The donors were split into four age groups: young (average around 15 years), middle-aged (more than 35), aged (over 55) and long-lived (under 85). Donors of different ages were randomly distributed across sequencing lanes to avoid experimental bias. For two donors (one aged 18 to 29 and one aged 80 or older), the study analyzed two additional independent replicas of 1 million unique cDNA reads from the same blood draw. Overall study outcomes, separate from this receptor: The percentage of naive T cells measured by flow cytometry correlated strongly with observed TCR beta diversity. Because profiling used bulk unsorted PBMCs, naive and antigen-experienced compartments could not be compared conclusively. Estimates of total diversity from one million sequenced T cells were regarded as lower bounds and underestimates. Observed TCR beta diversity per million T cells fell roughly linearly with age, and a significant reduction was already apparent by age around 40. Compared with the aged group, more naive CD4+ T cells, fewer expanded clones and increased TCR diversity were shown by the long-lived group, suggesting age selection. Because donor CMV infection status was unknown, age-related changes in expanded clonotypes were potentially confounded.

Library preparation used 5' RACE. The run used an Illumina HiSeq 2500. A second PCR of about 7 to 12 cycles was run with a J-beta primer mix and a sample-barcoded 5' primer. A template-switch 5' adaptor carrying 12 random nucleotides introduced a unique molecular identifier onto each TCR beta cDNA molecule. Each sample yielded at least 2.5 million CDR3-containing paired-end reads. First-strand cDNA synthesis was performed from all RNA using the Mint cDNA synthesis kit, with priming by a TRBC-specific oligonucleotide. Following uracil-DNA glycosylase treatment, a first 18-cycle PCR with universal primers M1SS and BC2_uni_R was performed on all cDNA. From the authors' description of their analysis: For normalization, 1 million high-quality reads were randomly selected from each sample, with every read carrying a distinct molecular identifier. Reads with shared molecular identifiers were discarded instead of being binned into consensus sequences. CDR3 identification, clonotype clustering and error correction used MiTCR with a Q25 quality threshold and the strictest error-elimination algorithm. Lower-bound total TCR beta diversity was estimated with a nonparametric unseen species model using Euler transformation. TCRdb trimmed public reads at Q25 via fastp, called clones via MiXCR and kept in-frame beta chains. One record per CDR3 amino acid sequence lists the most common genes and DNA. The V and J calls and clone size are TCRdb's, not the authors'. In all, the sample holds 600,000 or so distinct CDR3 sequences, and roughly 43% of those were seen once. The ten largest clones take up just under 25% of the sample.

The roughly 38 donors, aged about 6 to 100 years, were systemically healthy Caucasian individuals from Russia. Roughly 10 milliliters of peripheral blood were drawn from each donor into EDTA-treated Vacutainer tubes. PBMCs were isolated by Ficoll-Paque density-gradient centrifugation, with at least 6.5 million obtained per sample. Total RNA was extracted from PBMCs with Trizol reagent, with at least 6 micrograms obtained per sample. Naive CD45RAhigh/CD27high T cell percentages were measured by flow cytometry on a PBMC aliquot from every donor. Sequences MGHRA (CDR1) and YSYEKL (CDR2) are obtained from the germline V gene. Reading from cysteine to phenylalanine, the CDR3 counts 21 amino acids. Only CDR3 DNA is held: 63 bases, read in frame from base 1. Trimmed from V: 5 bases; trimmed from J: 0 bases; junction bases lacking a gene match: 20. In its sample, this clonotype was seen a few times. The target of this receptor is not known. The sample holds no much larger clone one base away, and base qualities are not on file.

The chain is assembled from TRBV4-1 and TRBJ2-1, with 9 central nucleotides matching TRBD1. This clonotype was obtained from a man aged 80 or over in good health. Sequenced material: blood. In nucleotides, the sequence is TGCGCCAGCAGCAAAATTACCGGGACAGGGTCTTACCCGAGCTCCTACAATGAGCAGTTCTTC. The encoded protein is CASSKITGTGSYPSSYNEQFF.